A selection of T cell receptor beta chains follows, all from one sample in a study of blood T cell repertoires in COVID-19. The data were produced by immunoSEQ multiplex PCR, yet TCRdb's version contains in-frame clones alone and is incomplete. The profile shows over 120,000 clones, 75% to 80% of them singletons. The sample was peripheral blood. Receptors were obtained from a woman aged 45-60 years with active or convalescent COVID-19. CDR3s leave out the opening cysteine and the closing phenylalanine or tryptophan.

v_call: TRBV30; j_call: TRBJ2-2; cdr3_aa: AWSVLAGDGELF
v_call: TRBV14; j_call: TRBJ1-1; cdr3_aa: ASSPPLEVANTEAF
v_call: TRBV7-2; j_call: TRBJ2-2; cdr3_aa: ASSLFRTGELF
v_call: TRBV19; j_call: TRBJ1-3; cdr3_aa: ASGRDRRTDTIY
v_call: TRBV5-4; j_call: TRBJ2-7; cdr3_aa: ASSSGTSGVSYEQY
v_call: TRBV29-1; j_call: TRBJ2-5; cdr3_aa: SVEGHEETQY
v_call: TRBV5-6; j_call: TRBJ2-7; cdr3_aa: ASSRPDWSYEQY
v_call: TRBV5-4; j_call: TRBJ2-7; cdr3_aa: ASSSGGGLAGGGRPYEQY
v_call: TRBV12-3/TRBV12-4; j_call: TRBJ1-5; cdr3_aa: ASNPGRDQPQH
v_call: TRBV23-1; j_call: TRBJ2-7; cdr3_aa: ASSQSQEGARGLGEQY
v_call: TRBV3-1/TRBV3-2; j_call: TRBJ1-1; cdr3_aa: ASSQRGKAF
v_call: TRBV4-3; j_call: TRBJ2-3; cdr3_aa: ASAGGTLSGDTQY
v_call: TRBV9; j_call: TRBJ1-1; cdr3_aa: ASSPTGAEAF
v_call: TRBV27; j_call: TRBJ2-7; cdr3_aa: ASSEWDSRYEQY